This entry is about one T cell receptor (beta chain). Its antigen is undetermined. This record belongs to a study of identical twins. General study results and limits: Cord blood's abundant beta clonotypes had fewer insertions, unlike memory repertoires.

Each CDR3 protein gets one entry after TCRdb re-called the 5' RACE reads with MiXCR. Seen here are 1.5 million or so distinct CDR3 sequences, around 29% observed once, and the top ten hold around 0.25%. From germline, CDR1 is SGHRS and CDR2 YFSETQ. This CDR3 has 13 amino acids. V was trimmed by 4 bases and J by 8 bases, leaving 14 bases between them. The sequencing sample was made of cord blood. The gene calls are TRBV5-1 and TRBJ2-3; D remains ambiguous. This TCR was recovered from a newborn girl in good health. Here the CDR3 reads CASSSLAVATQYF. DNA for the CDR3: TGCGCCAGCAGCAGCTTGGCGGTCGCTACGCAGTATTTT.